A selection of T cell receptor beta chains follows, all from one sample in a study of cytomegalovirus exposure and HLA in healthy donors. Clones were read by immunoSEQ multiplex PCR, and TCRdb kept only the in-frame ones, dropping some. The repertoire consists of fewer than 250,000 clones, with roughly 85% occurring once and the leading ten covering around 5.4%. Specimen: PBMCs. The receptors come from a woman between 18 and 30 years old in good health and CMV-seronegative. Each CDR3 is given without its conserved first and last residue. The D gene is left open where the match is weak.

>TRBJ1-6|TRBD1|TRBV5-6
ASSRDRESSYNSPLH
>TRBJ2-5|-|TRBV7-8
ASSLARIPPQETQY
>TRBJ1-2|-|TRBV6-5
ASSYDGGTAYGYT
>TRBJ2-7|TRBD1|TRBV27
ASSSPGTGTYEQY
>TRBJ1-1|-|TRBV18
ASSPPTIPEAF
>TRBJ1-2|TRBD1|TRBV18
ASSPGTGGKGYT
>TRBJ2-7|-|TRBV6-5
ASSYSFGGTEQY
>TRBJ2-1|-|TRBV7-7
ASSSGTRSYNEQF
>TRBJ1-5|-|TRBV19
ASSMWGIPFLSNQPQH
>TRBJ2-7|-|TRBV5-6
ASSLTGSHEQY
>TRBJ1-2|TRBD1|TRBV6-1
ASSAGQSYGYT
>TRBJ1-1|TRBD1|TRBV15
ATSRIGTGLLTEAF
>TRBJ2-3|-|TRBV5-1
ASSLEWDTQY
>TRBJ1-1|-|TRBV30
AWSWDMNTEAF
>TRBJ1-6|TRBD1|TRBV7-8
ASSPRGQGEKDLH
>TRBJ2-2|-|TRBV6-5
ASSYILGYGGELF
>TRBJ2-7|TRBD1|TRBV27
ASSLGRQGASYEQY
>TRBJ1-5|-|TRBV5-6
ASSPRGQPQH
>TRBJ2-1|TRBD2|TRBV5-1
ASSLSTSGNEQF
>TRBJ1-2|TRBD1|TRBV9
ASSVGGGDYGYT
>TRBJ2-2|TRBD2|TRBV11-2
ASSRTSEHGELF
>TRBJ2-7|-|TRBV5-1
ASSLLDGTYEQY
>TRBJ1-3|-|TRBV7-9
ASSQGTGNTIY
>TRBJ2-7|TRBD2|TRBV2
ASRDGLAGLNEQY
>TRBJ2-7|-|TRBV14
ASSRSTSYEQY
>TRBJ1-2|-|TRBV28
ASSEIQAVGYT
>TRBJ2-2|TRBD2|TRBV10-1
ASSRGSTGELF
>TRBJ2-7|-|TRBV6-4
ASSPPLFWGEQY
>TRBJ1-3|-|TRBV6-5
ASRRHVGNTIY
>TRBJ1-1|-|TRBV19
ASSIPDRNTEAF
>TRBJ1-2|TRBD1|TRBV19
ASSWDRAYGYT
>TRBJ2-7|-|TRBV13
ASSFPGPSYEQY
>TRBJ2-4|TRBD2|TRBV4-1
ASSQGPEGGSIQY
>TRBJ1-5|TRBD1|TRBV30
AWTLSGQHNQPQH
>TRBJ2-5|TRBD2|TRBV9
ASSVEVAGAVETQY
>TRBJ2-2|-|TRBV27
ASSRLQAGLPTGELF
>TRBJ1-1|-|TRBV30
AWSDPDRVNTEAF
>TRBJ2-6|TRBD2|TRBV15
ATSRDRGGGAAGANVLT
>TRBJ2-7|-|TRBV16
ASSGGGRWEQY
>TRBJ2-3|TRBD2|TRBV7-6
ASSFPASGSSTDTQY
>TRBJ2-3|TRBD2|TRBV7-3
ASSPTSGGAVDTQY
>TRBJ2-1|TRBD2|TRBV5-1
ASSPGLAVPPSYNEQF
>TRBJ2-7|-|TRBV10-2
ASSRGTPYEQY
>TRBJ1-2|TRBD1|TRBV7-7
ASSPNSDRVWKDYGYT
>TRBJ1-1|TRBD1|TRBV7-2
ASGHRGGTEAF
>TRBJ1-2|-|TRBV4-2
ASSLQTNYGYT
>TRBJ1-1|-|TRBV28
ASSLSTGLAF
>TRBJ1-1|-|TRBV20-1
SARDSEAF
>TRBJ1-6|-|TRBV19
ASSTFQGRNSPLH
>TRBJ1-1|-|TRBV19
ASSIGGATEAF
>TRBJ2-7|-|TRBV28
ASSLPGVAYEQY